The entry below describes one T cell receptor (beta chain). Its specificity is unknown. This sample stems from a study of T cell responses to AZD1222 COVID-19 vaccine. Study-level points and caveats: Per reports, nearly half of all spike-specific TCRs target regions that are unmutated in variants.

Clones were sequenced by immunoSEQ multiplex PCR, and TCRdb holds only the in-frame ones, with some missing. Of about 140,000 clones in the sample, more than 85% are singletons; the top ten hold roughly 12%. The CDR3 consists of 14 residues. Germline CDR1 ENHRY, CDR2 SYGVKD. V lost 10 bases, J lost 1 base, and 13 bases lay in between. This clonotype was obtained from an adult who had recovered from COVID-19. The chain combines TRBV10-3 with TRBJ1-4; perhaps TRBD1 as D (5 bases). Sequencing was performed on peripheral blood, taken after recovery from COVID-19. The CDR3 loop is CATGDSLTNEKLFF. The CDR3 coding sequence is TGTGCCACCGGGGACTCCTTAACTAATGAAAAACTGTTTTTT.